Here is one T cell receptor beta chain with its context. Its antigen is not identified. This sample is drawn from a study of CXCR3-negative and CXCR3-positive naive CD8 T cells. Background on the study: Across all libraries, TRB reads numbered about 135 million, with about 1.5 +/- 0.3 million in each library.

cDNA libraries for TRB were generated by 5' RACE incorporating UMI labels. Using the 5' RACE reads, TCRdb records one entry per CDR3 protein without DNA. The table for this sample gives about 23,000 distinct CDR3 sequences. Study outcomes and limitations: Both naive subsets had comparably high diversity; memory CD8+ cells much lower. For the naive subsets, surface CD5 was similar, and TCR strength was inferred from TRB CDR3 properties. Naive cells used TRBV-TRBJ genes in much the same way whether CXCR3-negative or CXCR3-positive; memory cells did not.

This CDR3 has 13 amino acids. The V gene's germline CDR1 is DFQATT and CDR2 SNEGSKA (reference sequence). The sequencing input was memory CD8+ T cells from blood. The gene calls are TRBV20-1 and TRBJ1-1. The receptor comes from a human donor in good health. Some clones in this sample may be carry-over from other donors' samples. CDR3 sequence reads: CSAREAGNTEAFF.